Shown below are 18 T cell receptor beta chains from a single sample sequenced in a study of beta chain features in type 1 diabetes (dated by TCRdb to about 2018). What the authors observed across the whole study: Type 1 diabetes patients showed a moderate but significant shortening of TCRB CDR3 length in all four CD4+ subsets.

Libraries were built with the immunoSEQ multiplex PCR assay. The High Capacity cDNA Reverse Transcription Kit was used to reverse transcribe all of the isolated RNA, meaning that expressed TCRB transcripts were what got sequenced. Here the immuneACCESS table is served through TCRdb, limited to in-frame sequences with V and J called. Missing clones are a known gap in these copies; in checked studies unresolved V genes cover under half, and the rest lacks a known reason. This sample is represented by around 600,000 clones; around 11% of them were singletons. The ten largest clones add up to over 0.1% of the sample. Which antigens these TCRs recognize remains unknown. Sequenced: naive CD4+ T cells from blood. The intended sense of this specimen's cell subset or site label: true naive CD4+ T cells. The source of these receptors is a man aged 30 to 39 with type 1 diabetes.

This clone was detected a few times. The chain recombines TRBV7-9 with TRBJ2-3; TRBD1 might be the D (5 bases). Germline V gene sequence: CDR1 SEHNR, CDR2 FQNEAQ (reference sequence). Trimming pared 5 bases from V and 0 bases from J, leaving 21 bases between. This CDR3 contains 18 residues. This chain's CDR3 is CASSPARIGATSTDTQYF. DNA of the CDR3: TGTGCCAGCAGCCCAGCAAGGATTGGGGCAACTAGCACAGATACGCAGTATTTT.

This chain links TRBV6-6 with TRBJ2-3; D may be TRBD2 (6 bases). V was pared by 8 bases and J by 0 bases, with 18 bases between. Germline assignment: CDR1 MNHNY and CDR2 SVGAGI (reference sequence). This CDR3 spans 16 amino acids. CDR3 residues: CASRPLPAGSTDTQYF. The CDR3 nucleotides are TGTGCCAGCCGACCCCTCCCCGCGGGGAGCACAGATACGCAGTATTTT.

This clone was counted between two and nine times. Here the CDR3 reads CASSQDSPGASGYTF. CDR3 DNA sequence: TGTGCCAGCAGCCAAGATTCTCCGGGGGCGAGTGGCTACACCTTC. V is TRBV4-2 and J is TRBJ1-2, with D perhaps matching TRBD1 (6 bases). V dropped 0 bases and J dropped 7 bases, with 15 bases sitting between them. The germline CDR1 and CDR2 sequences are LGHNA and YNFKEQ. This CDR3 comprises 15 residues.

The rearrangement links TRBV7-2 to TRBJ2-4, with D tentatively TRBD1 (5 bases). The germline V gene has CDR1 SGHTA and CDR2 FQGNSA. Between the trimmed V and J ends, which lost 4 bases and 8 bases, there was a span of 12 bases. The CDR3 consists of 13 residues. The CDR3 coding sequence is TGTGCCAGCAGCTGGGGCAGGGCGTACATTCAGTACTTC. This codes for CASSWGRAYIQYF.

CDR3: CASSSGQAIDRYEQYF. Written as DNA, the CDR3 is TGCGCCAGCAGCTCTGGACAGGCTATAGATCGATACGAGCAGTACTTC. The rearrangement joins TRBV5-1 to TRBJ2-7; 7 bases map to TRBD1. CDR1 and CDR2 from the germline V gene are SGHRS and YFSETQ. The junction had 13 bases not matched to a gene; V was cut back by 3 bases and J by 4 bases. This CDR3 comprises 16 residues.

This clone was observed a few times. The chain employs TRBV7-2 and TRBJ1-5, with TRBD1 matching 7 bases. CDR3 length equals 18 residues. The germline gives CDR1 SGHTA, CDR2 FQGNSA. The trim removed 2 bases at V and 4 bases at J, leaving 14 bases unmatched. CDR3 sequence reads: CASSLTDRRLGGNQPQHF. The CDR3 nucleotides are TGTGCCAGCAGCTTAACGGACAGGCGGTTAGGAGGGAATCAGCCCCAGCATTTT. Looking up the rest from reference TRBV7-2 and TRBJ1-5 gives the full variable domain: GAGVSQSPSNKVTEKGKDVELRCDPISGHTALYWYRQSLGQGLEFLIYFQGNSAPDKSGLPSDRFSAERTGGSVSTLTIQRTQQEDSAVYLCASSLTDRRLGGNQPQHFGDGTRLSIL.

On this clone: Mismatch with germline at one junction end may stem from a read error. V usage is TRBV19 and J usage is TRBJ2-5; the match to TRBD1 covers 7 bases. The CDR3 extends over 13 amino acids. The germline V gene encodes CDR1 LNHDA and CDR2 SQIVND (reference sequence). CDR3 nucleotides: TGTGCCAGTAGTACACAGGGGATCGAGACTCAGTACTTC. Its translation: CASSTQGIETQYF.

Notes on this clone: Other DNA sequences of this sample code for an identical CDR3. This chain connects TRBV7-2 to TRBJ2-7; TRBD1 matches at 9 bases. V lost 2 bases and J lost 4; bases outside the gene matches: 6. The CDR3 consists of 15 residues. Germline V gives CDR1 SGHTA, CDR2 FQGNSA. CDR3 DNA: TGTGCCAGCAGCTTAAGGACAGGGGTTTCTTACGAGCAGTACTTC. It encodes CASSLRTGVSYEQYF.

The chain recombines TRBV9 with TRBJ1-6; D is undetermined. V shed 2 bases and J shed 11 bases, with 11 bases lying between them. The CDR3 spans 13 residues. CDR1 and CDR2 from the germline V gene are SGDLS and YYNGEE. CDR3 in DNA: TGTGCCAGCAGCGTGGACTCGAGGCCACCCCTCCACTTT. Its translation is CASSVDSRPPLHF.

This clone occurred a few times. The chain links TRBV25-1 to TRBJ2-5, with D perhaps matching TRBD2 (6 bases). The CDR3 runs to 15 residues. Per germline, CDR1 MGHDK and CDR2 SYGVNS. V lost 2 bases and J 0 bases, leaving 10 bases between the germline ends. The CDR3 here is CASSEVGRYQETQYF. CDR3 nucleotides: TGTGCCAGCAGTGAAGTTGGGAGGTACCAAGAGACCCAGTACTTC.

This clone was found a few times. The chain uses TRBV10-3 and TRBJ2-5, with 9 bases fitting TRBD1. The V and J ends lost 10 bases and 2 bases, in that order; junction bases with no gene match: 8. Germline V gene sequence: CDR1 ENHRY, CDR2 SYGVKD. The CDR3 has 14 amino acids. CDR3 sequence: CATTAGQGQETQYF. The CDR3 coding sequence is TGTGCCACCACGGCCGGACAGGGGCAAGAGACCCAGTACTTC.

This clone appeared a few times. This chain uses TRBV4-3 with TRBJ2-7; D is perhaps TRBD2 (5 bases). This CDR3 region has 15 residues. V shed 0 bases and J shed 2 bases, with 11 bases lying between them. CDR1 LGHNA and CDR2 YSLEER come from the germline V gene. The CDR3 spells CASSQEPSGPYEQYF. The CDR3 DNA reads TGCGCCAGCAGCCAAGAACCGAGCGGTCCCTACGAGCAGTACTTC.

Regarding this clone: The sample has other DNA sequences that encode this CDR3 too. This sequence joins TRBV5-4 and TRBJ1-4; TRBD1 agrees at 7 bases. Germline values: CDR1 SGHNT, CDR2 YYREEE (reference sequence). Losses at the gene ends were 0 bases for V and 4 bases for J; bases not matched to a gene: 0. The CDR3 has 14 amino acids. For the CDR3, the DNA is TGTGCCAGCAGCTTGGCAGGGGGTAATGAAAAACTGTTTTTT. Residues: CASSLAGGNEKLFF. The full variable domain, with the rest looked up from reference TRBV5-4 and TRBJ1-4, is ETGVTQSPTHLIKTRGQQVTLRCSSQSGHNTVSWYQQALGQGPQFIFQYYREEENGRGNFPPRFSGLQFPNYSSELNVNALELDDSALYLCASSLAGGNEKLFFGSGTQLSVL.

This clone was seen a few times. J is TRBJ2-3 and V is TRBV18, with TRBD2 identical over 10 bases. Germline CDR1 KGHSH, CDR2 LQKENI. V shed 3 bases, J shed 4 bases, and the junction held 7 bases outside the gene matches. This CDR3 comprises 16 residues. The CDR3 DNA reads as TGTGCCAGCTCACCCCTAGCGGGGGTGATCCCAGATACGCAGTATTTT. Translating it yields CASSPLAGVIPDTQYF.

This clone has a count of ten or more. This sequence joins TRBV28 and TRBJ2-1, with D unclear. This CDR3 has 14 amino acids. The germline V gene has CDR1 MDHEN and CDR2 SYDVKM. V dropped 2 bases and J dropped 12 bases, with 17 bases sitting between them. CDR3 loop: CASSLVGSPYGQFF. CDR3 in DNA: TGTGCCAGCAGTTTAGTGGGCAGCCCCTATGGGCAGTTCTTC.

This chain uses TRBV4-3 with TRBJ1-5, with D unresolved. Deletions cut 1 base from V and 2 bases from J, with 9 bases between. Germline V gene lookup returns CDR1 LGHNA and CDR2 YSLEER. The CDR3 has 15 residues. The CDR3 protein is CASSQVLRGNQPQHF. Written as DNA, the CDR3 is TGCGCCAGCAGCCAAGTTTTGAGGGGCAATCAGCCCCAGCATTTT.

The CDR3 sequence is CASSPAKDTQYF. CDR3 bases: TGTGCCAGTAGCCCCGCAAAGGATACGCAGTATTTT. V usage is TRBV19 and J usage is TRBJ2-3; D remains ambiguous. Germline V gene sequence: CDR1 LNHDA, CDR2 SQIVND (reference sequence). Trimming stripped 6 bases from V and 6 bases from J, with 10 bases between. This CDR3 has 12 residues.

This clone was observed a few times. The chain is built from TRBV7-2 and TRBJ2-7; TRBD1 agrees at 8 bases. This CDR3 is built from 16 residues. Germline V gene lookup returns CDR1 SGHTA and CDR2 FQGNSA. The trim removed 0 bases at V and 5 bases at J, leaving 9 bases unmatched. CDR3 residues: CASSLALTGVTDEQYF. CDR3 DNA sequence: TGTGCCAGCAGCTTAGCGCTGACAGGGGTGACGGACGAGCAGTACTTC.